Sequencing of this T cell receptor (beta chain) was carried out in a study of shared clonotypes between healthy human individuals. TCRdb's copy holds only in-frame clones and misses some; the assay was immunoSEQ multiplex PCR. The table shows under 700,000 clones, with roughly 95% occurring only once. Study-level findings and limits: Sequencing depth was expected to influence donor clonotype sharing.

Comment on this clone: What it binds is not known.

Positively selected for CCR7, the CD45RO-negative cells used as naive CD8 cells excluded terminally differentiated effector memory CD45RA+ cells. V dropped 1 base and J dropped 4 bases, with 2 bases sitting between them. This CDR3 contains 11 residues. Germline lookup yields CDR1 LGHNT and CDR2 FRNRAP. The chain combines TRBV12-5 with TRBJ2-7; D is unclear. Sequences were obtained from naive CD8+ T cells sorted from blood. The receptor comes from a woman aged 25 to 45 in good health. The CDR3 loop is CASGLGYEQYF. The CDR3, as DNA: TGTGCTAGTGGTTTGGGGTACGAGCAGTACTTC.